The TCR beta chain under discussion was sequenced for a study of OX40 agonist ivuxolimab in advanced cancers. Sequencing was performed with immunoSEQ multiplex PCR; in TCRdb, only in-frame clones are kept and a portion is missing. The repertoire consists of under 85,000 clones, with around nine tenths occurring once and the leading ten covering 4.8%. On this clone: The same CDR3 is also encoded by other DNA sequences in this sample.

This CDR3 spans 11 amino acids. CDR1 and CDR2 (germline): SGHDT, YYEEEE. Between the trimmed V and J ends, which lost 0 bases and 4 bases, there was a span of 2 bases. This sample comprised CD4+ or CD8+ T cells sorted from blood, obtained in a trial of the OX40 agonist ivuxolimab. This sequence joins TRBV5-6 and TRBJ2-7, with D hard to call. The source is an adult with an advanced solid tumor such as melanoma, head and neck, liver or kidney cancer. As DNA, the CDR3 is TGTGCCAGCAGCTTGGAGTACGAGCAGTACTTC. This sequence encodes CASSLEYEQYF.